One T cell receptor beta chain is described in this entry. The target antigen is unknown. The entry originates in a study of memory CD4+ T cells and cytomegalovirus serostatus. For the study at large: Healthy Belgian adult donors included nine or ten CMV-positive and 20 to 30 CMV-negative people.

The sort gate was single viable CD3+CD4+CD8-CD45RO+ cells for memory CD4+ T cells. Study-level results: The CMV-associated TCR signature appears largely within the CD4+ memory repertoire. Repertoires predicted CMV serostatus with median bootstrapped AUC of approximately 0.94.

V lost 2 bases and J lost 3, with 19 bases in between. CDR3 size: 17 residues. Per the germline V gene, CDR1 is KGHSH and CDR2 is LQKENI. Measured with immunoSEQ multiplex PCR; TCRdb has only the in-frame clones, and not every one. The sample comprises 50,000 to 65,000 clones, roughly 80% of which are singletons, and approximately 0.81% rests with the top ten. Sequencing used memory CD4+ T cells from blood. This clonotype was obtained from an adult in good health and CMV-seronegative. The gene calls are TRBV18 and TRBJ1-2, with D possibly matching TRBD1 (6 bases). CDR3 nucleotides: TGTGCCAGCTCACCAGTGGACAGAATTTTCAGGGACTATGGCTACACCTTC. Translated: CASSPVDRIFRDYGYTF.